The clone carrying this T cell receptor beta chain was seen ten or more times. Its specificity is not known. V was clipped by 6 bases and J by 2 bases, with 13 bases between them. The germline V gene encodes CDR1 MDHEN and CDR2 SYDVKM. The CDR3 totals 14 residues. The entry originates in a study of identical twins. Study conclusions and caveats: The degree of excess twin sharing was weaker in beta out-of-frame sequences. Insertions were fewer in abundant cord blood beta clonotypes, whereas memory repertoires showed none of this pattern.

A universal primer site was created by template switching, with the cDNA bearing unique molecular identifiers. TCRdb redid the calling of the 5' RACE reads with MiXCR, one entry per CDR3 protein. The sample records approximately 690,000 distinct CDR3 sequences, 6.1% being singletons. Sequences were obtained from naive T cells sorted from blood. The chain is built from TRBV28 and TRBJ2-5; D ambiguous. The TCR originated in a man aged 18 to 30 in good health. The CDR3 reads CASSLRTEQETQYF. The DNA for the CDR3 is TGTGCCAGCAGCCTTCGGACGGAGCAAGAGACCCAGTACTTC.